These 32 T cell receptor beta chains share one sample of origin, sequenced in a study of PD-L1 blockade in urothelial cancer. As to time point: peripheral blood 6 weeks after treatment start. The protocol was immunoSEQ multiplex PCR, while the TCRdb copy is restricted to in-frame clones and leaves out a portion. The sample includes around 110,000 clones, around 89% of them seen just once. The sequencing here drew on PBMCs, taken around atezolizumab (anti-PD-L1) treatment. Receptors originate from a man in his 60s with urothelial cancer.

This chain connects TRBV6-1 to TRBJ2-5; TRBD2 agrees at 12 bases. Per the germline V gene, CDR1 is MNHNS and CDR2 is SASEGT. Unmatched junction bases numbered 6, after V lost 3 bases and J lost 10 bases. The CDR3 has 14 residues. The CDR3, as DNA: TGTGCCAGCAGTGAGTGGACTAGCGGGATGAACCAGTACTTC. Encoded protein: CASSEWTSGMNQYF.

The CDR3 DNA is TGTGCCATCAGTGAGATCGCGGGCTACGGCTACACCTTC. This sequence encodes CAISEIAGYGYTF. The chain is built from TRBV10-3 and TRBJ1-2; no firm D call. The CDR3 spans 13 residues. The germline V and J ends were trimmed by 2 bases and 8 bases, with 12 bases remaining between them. Germline assignment: CDR1 ENHRY and CDR2 SYGVKD.

V gene TRBV6-5 combines with J gene TRBJ1-1; perhaps TRBD1 as D (5 bases). Germline V gives CDR1 MNHEY, CDR2 SVGAGI. The ends were cut back, 6 bases at V and 1 base at J, with 12 bases in the middle. The CDR3 totals 14 residues. The CDR3 DNA reads as TGTGCCAGCAGATCGACGGGGGGGAACACTGAAGCTTTCTTT. It specifies CASRSTGGNTEAFF.

This clone was observed once. The chain joins TRBV27 to TRBJ1-2; D not certain. Between the trimmed V and J ends, which lost 5 bases and 8 bases, there was a span of 18 bases. Looked up from germline, CDR1 is MNHEY and CDR2 is SMNVEV (reference sequence). This CDR3 region has 14 residues. In DNA, the CDR3 is TGTGCCAGCAGTCCAGCCGGGAGCTGGAGCGGCTACACCTTC. Its translation is CASSPAGSWSGYTF.

The gene calls are TRBV18 and TRBJ1-1, with a weak D call TRBD1 (6 bases). Trimming took off 3 bases at V and 3 bases at J, with 11 bases between the two ends. The CDR3 contains 14 residues. Germline loops: CDR1 KGHSH, CDR2 LQKENI. The CDR3 here is CASSPEGGDTEAFF. Written as DNA, the CDR3 is TGTGCCAGCTCACCGGAGGGGGGGGACACTGAAGCTTTCTTT. Filled out from reference TRBV18 and TRBJ1-1, the complete variable domain reads NAGVMQNPRHLVRRRGQEARLRCSPMKGHSHVYWYRQLPEEGLKFMVYLQKENIIDESGMPKERFSAEFPKEGPSILRIQQVVRGDSAAYFCASSPEGGDTEAFFGQGTRLTVV.

This chain links TRBV11-2 with TRBJ1-2, with 8 nucleotides matching TRBD1. CDR1 is SGHAT and CDR2 is FQNNGV in the germline V gene. The CDR3 has 14 residues. V trimming: 1 base; J trimming: 7 bases; junction bases outside the gene matches: 5. The CDR3 nucleotides are TGTGCCAGCAGCTTAGCTCAGGGGGCTGCTGGCTACACCTTC. As protein: CASSLAQGAAGYTF.

The gene calls are TRBV18 and TRBJ2-3, with 7 bases that match TRBD2. The CDR3 extends over 15 amino acids. V was clipped by 2 bases and J by 7 bases; unmatched bases: 9. Germline V CDR1 and CDR2: KGHSH, LQKENI. CDR3 amino acids: CASSPSPRGEYTQYF. The CDR3 bases are TGTGCCAGCTCACCAAGCCCCCGGGGGGAATATACGCAGTATTTT.

The rearrangement joins TRBV9 to TRBJ2-6; D perhaps matches TRBD1 (6 bases). CDR1 and CDR2 (germline): SGDLS, YYNGEE. V lost 4 bases and J lost 0, with 8 bases in between. This CDR3 spans 15 amino acids. Here the CDR3 reads CASSPQGSGANVLTF. CDR3 DNA: TGTGCCAGCAGCCCACAGGGCTCTGGGGCCAACGTCCTGACTTTC.

This rearrangement joins TRBV9 to TRBJ1-1, with D uncertain. Deletions cut 0 bases from V and 0 bases from J, with 15 bases between. The CDR3 sequence is 17 residues long. Germline lookup yields CDR1 SGDLS and CDR2 YYNGEE. This CDR3 reads CASSVELLPPLNTEAFF. The CDR3, as DNA: TGTGCCAGCAGCGTAGAACTCCTACCCCCCCTGAACACTGAAGCTTTCTTT.

The rearrangement uses TRBV7-9 and TRBJ1-2; D not certain. CDR3 length equals 16 residues. Germline V gene sequence: CDR1 SEHNR, CDR2 FQNEAQ (reference sequence). Trimming stripped 5 bases from V and 8 bases from J, with 24 bases between. CDR3 protein: CASSPMSTKSYMGYTF. CDR3 sequence (DNA): TGTGCCAGCAGCCCTATGTCGACAAAAAGTTATATGGGCTACACCTTC.

This chain links TRBV7-2 with TRBJ2-7, with D unresolved. CDR3 length: 12 residues. V lost 4 bases, J lost 7 bases, and 11 bases lay in between. CDR1 SGHTA and CDR2 FQGNSA come from the germline V gene. The CDR3 loop is CASSSVLSEQYF. The CDR3 coding sequence is TGTGCCAGCAGCTCCGTGCTGAGTGAGCAGTACTTC. Supplemented by reference TRBV7-2 and TRBJ2-7, the full variable domain reads GAGVSQSPSNKVTEKGKDVELRCDPISGHTALYWYRQSLGQGLEFLIYFQGNSAPDKSGLPSDRFSAERTGGSVSTLTIQRTQQEDSAVYLCASSSVLSEQYFGPGTRLTVT.

The chain links TRBV19 to TRBJ2-5; TRBD1 aligns across 7 bases. The CDR3 extends over 13 amino acids. V was clipped by 3 bases and J by 3 bases; unmatched bases: 1. Germline values: CDR1 LNHDA, CDR2 SQIVND (reference sequence). The DNA for the CDR3 is TGTGCCAGTAGTATCGGGACAGAAGAGACCCAGTACTTC. Encoded protein: CASSIGTEETQYF.

V is TRBV29-1 and J is TRBJ2-3; no firm D call. V lost 3 bases and J 3 bases, leaving 16 bases between the germline ends. The CDR3 runs 15 residues. Per germline, CDR1 SQVTM and CDR2 ANQGSEA. The CDR3 DNA is TGCAGCGTTGAGGGCGTATCAGTGAATACAGATACGCAGTATTTT. Translation gives CSVEGVSVNTDTQYF.

Comments on this clone: Other DNA sequences in this specimen translate into the identical CDR3. The rearrangement joins TRBV7-8 to TRBJ1-3; TRBD1 matches at 7 bases. CDR1 SGHVS and CDR2 FQNEAQ come from the germline V gene. V lost 5 bases and J lost 2; bases outside the gene matches: 3. The CDR3 sequence is 14 residues long. The CDR3 protein is CASSPGTAGNTIYF. The CDR3 DNA follows: TGTGCCAGCAGCCCGGGGACAGCTGGAAACACCATATATTTT. Drawing the rest from reference TRBV7-8 and TRBJ1-3, the complete variable domain is GAGVSQSPRYKVAKRGQDVALRCDPISGHVSLFWYQQALGQGPEFLTYFQNEAQLDKSGLPSDRFFAERPEGSVSTLKIQRTQQEDSAVYLCASSPGTAGNTIYFGEGSWLTVV.

V gene TRBV11-3 combines with J gene TRBJ1-4, with D perhaps matching TRBD1 (5 bases). The CDR3 extends over 14 amino acids. The V end was cut by 5 bases, the J end by 7 bases, with 14 bases between. Germline V gives CDR1 SGHNT, CDR2 YENEEA. Here the CDR3 reads CASSQSVGGEKLFF. The CDR3 DNA follows: TGTGCCAGCAGCCAGTCCGTCGGGGGTGAAAAACTGTTTTTT.

The genes are TRBV6-4 and TRBJ1-2; 9 nucleotides agree with TRBD1. Germline CDR1 MRHNA, CDR2 SNTAGT. V was clipped by 5 bases and J by 14 bases; unmatched bases: 9. The CDR3 is 12 amino acids. For the CDR3, the DNA is TGTGCCAGCAGTCCGGGACAGGGAGAAATAACCTTC. Protein sequence: CASSPGQGEITF.

This clone was recorded at least ten times. CDR3 DNA sequence: TGTGCCAGCAGTCCGGGACAGGGGGCACAAAAACTGTTTTTT. Its translation: CASSPGQGAQKLFF. This chain uses TRBV27 with TRBJ1-4, with 12 nucleotides matching TRBD1. Germline values: CDR1 MNHEY, CDR2 SMNVEV (reference sequence). V trimming: 5 bases; J trimming: 9 bases; junction bases outside the gene matches: 4. This CDR3 comprises 14 residues. The variable domain in full, with the rest retrieved from reference TRBV27 and TRBJ1-4, is EAQVTQNPRYLITVTGKKLTVTCSQNMNHEYMSWYRQDPGLGLRQIYYSMNVEVTDKGDVPEGYKVSRKEKRNFPLILESPSPNQTSLYFCASSPGQGAQKLFFGSGTQLSVL.

This clone was detected once. The rearrangement uses TRBV7-2 and TRBJ2-3; D is uncertain. CDR1 and CDR2 from the germline V gene are SGHTA and FQGNSA. V lost 1 base and J lost 4, with 12 bases in between. The CDR3 runs 15 residues. The chain's CDR3 is CASSLEASGADTQYF. The CDR3 nucleotides read TGTGCCAGCAGCTTAGAAGCTAGTGGTGCAGATACGCAGTATTTT.

The chain has TRBV19 and TRBJ1-3, with a possible D match to TRBD1 (6 bases). The V gene's germline CDR1 is LNHDA and CDR2 SQIVND (reference sequence). The CDR3 has 18 amino acids. V gave up 8 bases and J gave up 2 bases, with 25 bases separating them. CDR3 bases: TGTGCCAGTTCTAAAAGGGGGAGTCCAGACTACCCTGGAAACACCATATATTTT. Translated: CASSKRGSPDYPGNTIYF.

V is TRBV6-6 and J is TRBJ2-5; 7 bases fit TRBD2. Germline V gene lookup returns CDR1 MNHNY and CDR2 SVGAGI (reference sequence). This CDR3 has 13 amino acids. V was clipped by 7 bases and J by 1 base; unmatched bases: 3. This CDR3 is CASTGTIQETQYF. For the CDR3, the DNA is TGTGCCAGCACCGGGACTATCCAAGAGACCCAGTACTTC.

J is TRBJ2-5 and V is TRBV5-1; 7 bases match TRBD2. Per the germline V gene, CDR1 is SGHRS and CDR2 is YFSETQ. The CDR3 has 13 residues. V lost 0 bases and J lost 4; bases outside the gene matches: 0. CDR3 region: CASSLGGGETQYF. The CDR3 DNA reads TGCGCCAGCAGCTTGGGGGGGGGAGAGACCCAGTACTTC. The full variable domain, in which reference TRBV5-1 and TRBJ2-5 provide the parts outside the CDR3, is KAGVTQTPRYLIKTRGQQVTLSCSPISGHRSVSWYQQTPGQGLQFLFEYFSETQRNKGNFPGRFSGRQFSNSRSEMNVSTLELGDSALYLCASSLGGGETQYFGPGTRLLVL.

The CDR3 bases are TGTGCCAGCAGCCCGCGGACAGGGTGGGCCTACAATGAGCAGTTCTTC. It is translated as CASSPRTGWAYNEQFF. This chain joins TRBV7-2 and TRBJ2-1, with TRBD1 matching over 8 bases. V shed 5 bases, J shed 2 bases, and the junction held 8 bases outside the gene matches. This CDR3 has 16 residues. Germline CDR1 reads SGHTA; CDR2 reads FQGNSA.

V and J are TRBV5-4 and TRBJ1-2; tentatively, D is TRBD1 (5 bases). The germline V and J ends were trimmed by 2 bases and 6 bases, with 20 bases remaining between them. CDR1 is SGHNT, CDR2 YYREEE, per germline (reference sequence). The CDR3 runs to 16 residues. The CDR3 spells CASSFDHRGVGDGYTF. The CDR3 nucleotides read TGTGCCAGCAGCTTTGATCATAGGGGTGTAGGGGATGGCTACACCTTC.

V gene TRBV27 combines with J gene TRBJ2-6; 8 bases line up with TRBD2. The CDR3 spans 17 residues. Germline V gene data show CDR1 as MNHEY and CDR2 as SMNVEV (reference sequence). V lost 3 bases, J lost 2 bases, and 6 bases stayed unmatched. This chain's CDR3 is CASSFQPGGAGANVLTF. CDR3 in DNA: TGTGCCAGCAGTTTCCAACCGGGGGGGGCTGGGGCCAACGTCCTGACTTTC.

The rearrangement links TRBV6-1 to TRBJ2-2; the match to TRBD1 covers 8 bases. The junction had 6 bases not matched to a gene; V was cut back by 6 bases and J by 6 bases. This CDR3 comprises 14 residues. Germline V CDR1 and CDR2: MNHNS, SASEGT. CDR3 sequence (DNA): TGTGCCAGCAGGAGGACAGGGTCCGCCGGGGAGCTGTTTTTT. This codes for CASRRTGSAGELFF.

This chain joins TRBV11-2 and TRBJ2-3; the D gene is possibly TRBD2 (6 bases). Germline CDR1 and CDR2: SGHAT and FQNNGV. This CDR3 has 14 residues. The ends were cut back, 5 bases at V and 2 bases at J, with 11 bases in the middle. The CDR3 sequence: CASSPRTITDTQYF. The CDR3 bases are TGTGCCAGCAGCCCCAGGACTATCACAGATACGCAGTATTTT.

V is TRBV5-6 and J is TRBJ2-7; D is uncertain. Per germline, CDR1 SGHDT and CDR2 YYEEEE. The CDR3 extends over 11 amino acids. V lost 4 bases and J lost 4, with 6 bases in between. The CDR3 sequence: CASSLQYEQYF. The CDR3 nucleotides are TGTGCCAGCAGCCTTCAGTACGAGCAGTACTTC.

The chain employs TRBV7-2 and TRBJ2-1; 12 positions agree with TRBD1. This CDR3 is built from 15 residues. Germline trimming cut 5 bases from V and 7 bases from J; bases unmatched to any gene: 6. Per the germline V gene, CDR1 is SGHTA and CDR2 is FQGNSA. The CDR3 DNA follows: TGTGCCAGCAGCACCGGGACAGGGGGCGTTAATGAGCAGTTCTTC. Translated: CASSTGTGGVNEQFF.

The J gene is TRBJ2-7, the V gene TRBV6-6, with 9 bases identical to TRBD2. The length of the CDR3 is 14 residues. Germline V gene data show CDR1 as MNHNY and CDR2 as SVGAGI (reference sequence). Trimming at V came to 5 bases and at J to 2 bases, leaving 4 bases not matched to a gene. CDR3 sequence reads: CASSPGGRAYEQYF. CDR3 in DNA: TGTGCCAGCAGTCCTGGCGGGAGGGCCTACGAGCAGTACTTC.

This clone showed up just once. The rearrangement links TRBV5-1 to TRBJ2-2, with a possible D match to TRBD1 (6 bases). V was trimmed by 4 bases and J by 3 bases, leaving 13 bases between them. The CDR3 spans 15 residues. Per the germline V gene, CDR1 is SGHRS and CDR2 is YFSETQ. CDR3 in amino acids: CASSPTGSDTGELFF. Here the CDR3 DNA reads TGCGCCAGCAGCCCCACAGGGTCGGACACCGGGGAGCTGTTTTTT.

The rearrangement links TRBV6-1 to TRBJ2-1; D is possibly TRBD1 (6 bases). Germline V gene sequence: CDR1 MNHNS, CDR2 SASEGT. CDR3 length equals 12 residues. Trimming took off 5 bases at V and 10 bases at J, with 12 bases between the two ends. In nucleotides, the CDR3 is TGTGCCAGCAGTTCATATGGACAGGAGCAGTTCTTC. As protein: CASSSYGQEQFF.

The chain uses TRBV19 and TRBJ2-4; no firm D call. The CDR3 spans 15 residues. Germline V gene sequence: CDR1 LNHDA, CDR2 SQIVND (reference sequence). Trimming removed 2 bases from V and 8 bases from J, with 16 bases in between. The CDR3 is CASSISSEYGYIQYF. CDR3 DNA sequence: TGTGCCAGTAGTATAAGTTCGGAATACGGGTACATTCAGTACTTC.